These 19 T cell receptor beta chains were sequenced from one sample in a study of T cells in localized non-small cell lung cancer. Clones were sequenced by immunoSEQ multiplex PCR, and TCRdb holds only the in-frame ones, with some missing. Of fewer than 40,000 clones in the sample, more than 75% were seen once. The specimen comprised peripheral blood, sampled before any cancer treatment. The origin of the receptors is a male donor at least 60 years old with stage III lung adenocarcinoma.

The gene calls are TRBV11-3 and TRBJ2-7; 9 nucleotides align to TRBD1. The CDR3 has 14 amino acids. CDR1 and CDR2 (germline): SGHNT, YENEEA. The J segment lost 3 bases and the V segment lost 3 bases, leaving 3 bases of the junction unmatched. CDR3: CASSFGTGNYEQYF. Here the CDR3 DNA reads TGTGCCAGCAGCTTCGGGACAGGGAACTACGAGCAGTACTTC.

This chain uses TRBV7-2 with TRBJ1-4; TRBD1 aligns across 7 bases. V gave up 1 base and J gave up 11 bases; unmatched junction bases: 13. The germline V gene has CDR1 SGHTA and CDR2 FQGNSA. The CDR3 length is 16 residues. CDR3 in DNA: TGTGCCAGCAGCTTAGAGGGGGCCCGACAGGGCCGGAAACTGTTTTTT. This encodes CASSLEGARQGRKLFF.

The genes are TRBV6-6 and TRBJ2-7; TRBD2 matches at 12 bases. V lost 2 bases to trimming and J lost 4 bases; unmatched junction nucleotides: 0. Germline CDR1 is MNHNY and CDR2 is SVGAGI (reference sequence). This CDR3 is 14 amino acids long. The CDR3: CASSYLAGGYEQYF. The CDR3 DNA reads as TGTGCCAGCAGTTACCTAGCGGGAGGGTACGAGCAGTACTTC.

The V gene is TRBV6-1, the J gene TRBJ1-4; no firm D call. Trimming took off 5 bases at V and 8 bases at J, with 12 bases between the two ends. CDR1 is MNHNS and CDR2 is SASEGT in the germline V gene. CDR3 size: 13 residues. CDR3 bases: TGTGCCAGCAGTCCCTCCGGCGGCGAAAAACTGTTTTTT. Translation gives CASSPSGGEKLFF.

This chain uses TRBV19 with TRBJ2-7; 12 bases are shared with TRBD1. Looked up from germline, CDR1 is LNHDA and CDR2 is SQIVND (reference sequence). V was pared by 6 bases and J by 6 bases, with 9 bases of the junction left unmatched. The CDR3 contains 15 residues. This CDR3 reads CASSRDRGLRGEQYF. DNA for the CDR3: TGTGCCAGTAGCCGGGACAGGGGGCTTCGTGGCGAGCAGTACTTC.

V and J are TRBV25-1 and TRBJ2-7, with unresolved D. V lost 1 base, J lost 6 bases, and 7 bases lay in between. The CDR3 length is 12 residues. CDR1 and CDR2 from the germline V gene are MGHDK and SYGVNS. The CDR3 region has the DNA TGTGCCAGCAGTGAATTCAAAGCCGAGCAGTACTTC. As protein: CASSEFKAEQYF.

The rearrangement links TRBV6-5 to TRBJ1-1; 8 bases are a match to TRBD1. Trimming at V came to 5 bases and at J to 3 bases, leaving 8 bases not matched to a gene. Germline V gene sequence: CDR1 MNHEY, CDR2 SVGAGI. The CDR3 totals 15 residues. Written as DNA, the CDR3 is TGTGCCAGCAGTGGACAGGGATCGGGGGACACTGAAGCTTTCTTT. It specifies CASSGQGSGDTEAFF.

The J gene is TRBJ1-2, the V gene TRBV6-5; perhaps TRBD1 as D (5 bases). V was pared by 4 bases and J by 0 bases, with 6 bases between. There are 13 residues in the CDR3. CDR1 is MNHEY, CDR2 SVGAGI, per germline. This CDR3 reads CASSLTANYGYTF. The CDR3 DNA follows: TGTGCCAGCAGTTTGACAGCTAACTATGGCTACACCTTC.

The gene calls are TRBV15 and TRBJ2-5; the D gene is possibly TRBD1 (6 bases). CDR3 length equals 13 residues. V was clipped by 0 bases and J by 12 bases, with 14 bases between them. Looked up from germline, CDR1 is LNHNV and CDR2 is YYDKDF (reference sequence). The CDR3: CATSRDRGTVEYF. The CDR3 nucleotides are TGTGCCACCAGCAGAGACAGGGGCACTGTTGAGTACTTC.

The V and J genes are TRBV28 and TRBJ2-3, with 7 bases matching TRBD2. CDR3 length: 14 residues. The V gene end was trimmed by 5 bases and the J gene end by 4 bases; junction bases not matched to a gene: 6. Germline CDR1 is MDHEN and CDR2 is SYDVKM. The CDR3 loop reads CASSASGEADTQYF. Here the CDR3 DNA reads TGTGCCAGCAGTGCAAGCGGGGAAGCAGATACGCAGTATTTT.

The rearrangement links TRBV2 to TRBJ2-5; D tentatively fits TRBD1 or TRBD2 (5 bases each). The CDR3 has 15 amino acids. V lost 3 bases, J lost 0 bases, and 11 bases lay in between. In germline, CDR1 is SNHLY, CDR2 FYNNEI. In DNA form, the CDR3 reads TGTGCCAGCAGTGACGGACCGGGACACCAAGAGACCCAGTACTTC. This translates into CASSDGPGHQETQYF.

V gene TRBV5-4 combines with J gene TRBJ1-5; D call uncertain. V was clipped by 2 bases and J by 5 bases, with 5 bases between them. This CDR3 has 12 amino acids. The germline V gene has CDR1 SGHNT and CDR2 YYREEE (reference sequence). CDR3 sequence (DNA): TGTGCCAGCAGCTTAGAGGATCAGCCCCAGCATTTT. It is translated as CASSLEDQPQHF.

The V and J genes are TRBV28 and TRBJ2-3; no definite D call. V was trimmed by 5 bases and J by 2 bases, leaving 8 bases between them. CDR1 is MDHEN and CDR2 is SYDVKM in the germline V gene. CDR3 length: 13 amino acids. CDR3 DNA sequence: TGTGCCAGCAGTCCCCGGAACACAGATACGCAGTATTTT. The encoded protein is CASSPRNTDTQYF.

A word on this clone: The germline gene is not matched at one end of the junction; a read error may be the cause. The chain carries TRBV11-2 and TRBJ1-1; 7 positions agree with TRBD1. Looked up from germline, CDR1 is SGHAT and CDR2 is FQNNGV. CDR3 size: 19 residues. DNA for the CDR3: TGTGCCAGCAGCCCGCTCGTCCAGGGGGAGTTGTCGGGGAACCCTGAAGCTTTCTTT. Encoded protein: CASSPLVQGELSGNPEAFF. The complete variable domain, with remaining parts taken from reference TRBV11-2 and TRBJ1-1, reads EAGVAQSPRYKIIEKRQSVAFWCNPISGHATLYWYQQILGQGPKLLIQFQNNGVVDDSQLPKDRFSAERLKGVDSTLKIQPAKLEDSAVYLCASSPLVQGELSGNPEAFFGQGTRLTVV.

The V and J genes are TRBV5-1 and TRBJ1-1, with D possibly being TRBD1 (5 bases). Trimming removed 4 bases at V and 3 bases at J, with 19 bases between. CDR3 size: 16 residues. CDR1 and CDR2 from the germline V gene are SGHRS and YFSETQ. The CDR3 sequence is CASSSFSGQGHTEAFF. The CDR3 region has the DNA TGCGCCAGCAGCAGCTTTTCGGGGCAGGGCCACACTGAAGCTTTCTTT.

V and J are TRBV6-4 and TRBJ1-6; D may be TRBD1 (5 bases). V lost 8 bases to trimming and J lost 7 bases, with 15 bases between them. The V gene's germline CDR1 is MRHNA and CDR2 SNTAGT. The CDR3 contains 14 residues. DNA for the CDR3: TGTGCCAGCGGCCAAGGGGCAGCAAATTCACCCCTCCACTTT. Residues: CASGQGAANSPLHF.

The chain joins TRBV19 to TRBJ2-5, with 9 bases fitting TRBD2. There are 16 residues in the CDR3. After removal of 3 bases from V and 5 bases from J, the junction contained 10 bases not matched to a gene. Germline loops: CDR1 LNHDA, CDR2 SQIVND (reference sequence). CDR3 residues: CASSILAGEERETQYF. The CDR3 DNA is TGTGCCAGTAGTATCTTAGCGGGAGAGGAAAGGGAGACCCAGTACTTC.

J is TRBJ2-3 and V is TRBV10-1, with D possibly matching TRBD2 (5 bases). CDR3 length equals 14 residues. The V gene's germline CDR1 is WNHNN and CDR2 SYGVQD (reference sequence). Between the trimmed V and J ends, which lost 5 bases and 0 bases, there was a span of 9 bases. The CDR3 DNA is TGCGCCAGCAGTTTCCAGCGGAGCACAGATACGCAGTATTTT. Translating gives CASSFQRSTDTQYF.

The rearrangement joins TRBV7-7 to TRBJ1-1, with 7 bases lining up with TRBD1. Germline V gene sequence: CDR1 SSHAT, CDR2 FNYEAQ (reference sequence). The ends lost 5 bases at V and 1 base at J; junction bases unmatched: 7. The CDR3 extends over 15 amino acids. DNA for the CDR3: TGTGCCAGCAGCCAACGGGGACAGCAGAACACTGAAGCTTTCTTT. Translated, it gives CASSQRGQQNTEAFF.